These 14 T cell receptor beta chains came from one sample sequenced in a study of blood T cell repertoires in COVID-19. The table came from immunoSEQ multiplex PCR; TCRdb's copy has only in-frame clones and leaves some out. The repertoire holds roughly 400,000 clones, with around 89% as singletons. The specimen was PBMCs or T cells enriched from blood (not recorded which). Receptors originate from a man aged 30 to 39 who had recovered from COVID-19.

Concerning this clone itself: Other DNA sequences in this specimen translate into the identical CDR3. V and J are TRBV18 and TRBJ1-5; the D is unclear. Germline CDR1 reads KGHSH; CDR2 reads LQKENI. Trimming removed 3 bases from V and 7 bases from J, with 10 bases in between. The CDR3 contains 13 residues. CDR3 nucleotide sequence: TGTGCCAGCTCACCTGGAGGAGGACAGCCCCAGCATTTT. It specifies CASSPGGGQPQHF.

The rearrangement links TRBV10-3 to TRBJ2-7; 13 bases match TRBD2. J was trimmed by 6 bases and V by 7 bases; bases with no gene match: 9. The germline V gene encodes CDR1 ENHRY and CDR2 SYGVKD. The CDR3 is made up of 15 amino acids. For the CDR3, the DNA is TGTGCCATCACCGGACTAGCGGGAGATGCCAGCGAGCAGTACTTC. As protein: CAITGLAGDASEQYF.

Turning to this clone: Sequence at one end of the junction differs from germline and may be a read error. V is TRBV7-6 and J is TRBJ2-5; 12 bases agree with TRBD2. This CDR3 comprises 17 residues. Germline CDR1 SGHVS, CDR2 FNYEAQ. The CDR3 region is CASSFLAGGPVAEAQYF. CDR3 nucleotides: TGTGCCAGCAGCTTCCTAGCGGGAGGGCCCGTTGCAGAGGCCCAGTACTTC.

The chain couples TRBV6-6 to TRBJ2-1; 13 positions match TRBD2. Germline CDR1 is MNHNY and CDR2 is SVGAGI (reference sequence). J lost 7 bases, V lost 4 bases, and 4 bases had no gene match. This CDR3 has 15 amino acids. The CDR3 coding sequence is TGTGCCAGCAGTTCGGGACTAGCGGGACGAAATGAGCAGTTCTTC. Translation gives CASSSGLAGRNEQFF.

The V gene is TRBV28, the J gene TRBJ1-5; D call uncertain. CDR3 length: 15 residues. The V and J ends lost 7 bases and 5 bases respectively, with 18 bases between them. Germline CDR1 reads MDHEN; CDR2 reads SYDVKM. The CDR3 reads CASIPSRGSDQPQHF. The CDR3 DNA sequence: TGTGCCAGCATACCTTCACGAGGGAGTGATCAGCCCCAGCATTTT.

This clone has just one count. The V call is TRBV18, the J call TRBJ1-2, with TRBD1 as a possible D gene (5 bases). V lost 5 bases to trimming and J lost 4 bases, with 20 bases between them. Germline V gives CDR1 KGHSH, CDR2 LQKENI. The CDR3 length is 16 residues. CDR3 DNA sequence: TGTGCCAGCTCATTTAACCCCGGGGGTGCAGGCTATGGCTACACCTTC. Protein sequence: CASSFNPGGAGYGYTF. Filled out from reference TRBV18 and TRBJ1-2, the complete variable domain reads NAGVMQNPRHLVRRRGQEARLRCSPMKGHSHVYWYRQLPEEGLKFMVYLQKENIIDESGMPKERFSAEFPKEGPSILRIQQVVRGDSAAYFCASSFNPGGAGYGYTFGSGTRLTVV.

The chain recombines TRBV19 with TRBJ1-5; D is uncertain. Trimming pared 1 base from V and 4 bases from J, leaving 8 bases between. CDR1 is LNHDA and CDR2 is SQIVND in the germline V gene (reference sequence). The CDR3 has 14 amino acids. This CDR3 is CASSIGGRNQPQHF. DNA for the CDR3: TGTGCCAGTAGTATAGGTGGCAGAAATCAGCCCCAGCATTTT.

The count of this clone is one. The chain carries TRBV6-5 and TRBJ2-2, with 7 positions matching TRBD2. Germline trimming cut 3 bases from V and 5 bases from J; bases unmatched to any gene: 6. The CDR3 covers 15 residues. CDR1 is MNHEY, CDR2 SVGAGI, per germline. CDR3 nucleotide sequence: TGTGCCAGCAGTTATGGGGCAGCGGGAACCGGGGAGCTGTTTTTT. Amino acid sequence: CASSYGAAGTGELFF.

This clone was detected only a few times. The chain has TRBV7-2 and TRBJ1-5; D might be TRBD1 (5 bases). The germline V gene encodes CDR1 SGHTA and CDR2 FQGNSA. The CDR3 is 15 amino acids. The V end was cut by 5 bases, the J end by 0 bases, with 11 bases between. This CDR3 reads CASSDGGYSNQPQHF. CDR3 nucleotide sequence: TGTGCCAGCAGCGACGGGGGTTATAGCAATCAGCCCCAGCATTTT.

The V and J genes are TRBV12-3 or TRBV12-4 and TRBJ2-7; 9 bases line up with TRBD2. J gave up 5 bases and V 8 bases, and 7 bases lay outside the gene matches. This CDR3 contains 13 residues. DNA for the CDR3: TGTGCCAGCTCACCGGGACTAGCCCACGAGCAGTACTTC. Residues: CASSPGLAHEQYF.

J is TRBJ2-7 and V is TRBV5-1, with TRBD2 matching over 7 bases. From germline, CDR1 is SGHRS and CDR2 YFSETQ. V shed 4 bases and J 6 bases; nucleotides not matched to a gene: 7. This CDR3 spans 13 amino acids. Here the CDR3 reads CASSKAGTLEQYF. The CDR3 DNA reads as TGCGCCAGCAGCAAAGCGGGAACCCTCGAGCAGTACTTC.

The chain has TRBV7-9 and TRBJ2-4, with 8 bases matching TRBD2. The germline CDR1 and CDR2 sequences are SEHNR and FQNEAQ (reference sequence). Trimming removed 4 bases from V and 0 bases from J; junction bases left unmatched: 14. The CDR3 is 19 amino acids. CDR3 bases: TGTGCCAGCAGCTCCCCCCCCGCGGGCGGGGGGCTAGCCAAAAACATTCAGTACTTC. This translates into CASSSPPAGGGLAKNIQYF.

The chain is built from TRBV29-1 and TRBJ1-1; D not resolved. The germline V gene encodes CDR1 SQVTM and CDR2 ANQGSEA. V was trimmed by 8 bases and J by 1 base, leaving 14 bases between them. The length of the CDR3 is 13 residues. CDR3 nucleotides: TGCAGCCCTGCGGCGCAACCGAACACTGAAGCTTTCTTT. Protein sequence: CSPAAQPNTEAFF.

The CDR3 bases are TGTGCCAGCAGTCCTCGGGGGGGTCACATTCAGTACTTC. Its protein is CASSPRGGHIQYF. The chain links TRBV27 to TRBJ2-4, with 8 bases identical to TRBD2. The germline CDR1 and CDR2 sequences are MNHEY and SMNVEV (reference sequence). The CDR3 length is 13 residues. Trimming cost V 5 bases and J 8 bases; bases outside gene matches: 5.